The text below deals with one T cell receptor beta chain. The data stem from a study of blood T cell repertoires in COVID-19. Across the study: The United States, Italy and Spain were the sources of the acute and convalescent COVID-19 samples. In each case, the material was cDNA or gDNA derived from T cells, B-cell-depleted T cells, or PBMCs.

Original methodology: Estimates of nucleated cell counts were drawn from the amplification of reference gene primers. Profiled with immunoSEQ multiplex PCR; TCRdb holds only in-frame clones, not every one. V and J calls and clone size are copied from that table; D and trimming were computed from the DNA. The top ten hold under 20% of the sample, which has about 21,000 clones, approximately 90% seen once. V lost 5 bases, J lost 9 bases, and 9 bases stayed unmatched. The CDR3 totals 14 residues. Germline CDR1 and CDR2: SSHAT and FNYEAQ (reference sequence). The receptor was isolated from a man between 65 and 80 years old with active COVID-19. Sequencing was performed on peripheral blood. The chain is built from TRBV7-7 and TRBJ2-1; 8 bases match TRBD2. CDR3 region: CASSPLSGSGEQFF. The CDR3 coding sequence is TGTGCCAGCAGCCCCCTAAGCGGGAGTGGTGAGCAGTTCTTC.